This TCR beta chain was documented in a study of T cells in narcolepsy. J was trimmed by 7 bases and V by 4 bases; bases with no gene match: 13. The CDR3 contains 19 residues. The germline CDR1 and CDR2 sequences are LGHNA and YNFKEQ. This clone has more than one count but fewer than ten. Its cognate antigen is unknown. Data came from immunoSEQ multiplex PCR; TCRdb stores just in-frame clones and leaves some out. The sample consists of tens of thousands of clones, roughly 90% of them appearing once. Whole-study findings and limits: Blood of same and different patients, but not healthy controls, reportedly held recurring autoreactive clonotypes. HCRT-specific and TRIB2-specific autoreactive clonotypes appeared among same-patient CSF and blood CD4+ clonotypes.

The receptor's source is a human donor with narcolepsy. The sample taken for sequencing was CD45RA- memory CD4+ T cells from PBMCs. The V gene is TRBV4-2, the J gene TRBJ2-1, with 16 bases lining up with TRBD2. In nucleotides, the CDR3 is TGTGCCAGCAGCCGTGAGCCCTCCGGGACTAGCGGGAGGGGGAATGAGCAGTTCTTC. Its protein is CASSREPSGTSGRGNEQFF.